The 15 T cell receptor beta chains below all came from one sample that was sequenced in a study of immune evolution from preneoplasia to lung adenocarcinoma. TCRdb's copy holds only in-frame clones and misses some; the assay was immunoSEQ multiplex PCR. Here the sample spans more than 3,000 clones, over 60% being singletons. The sample consisted of FFPE lung adenocarcinoma in situ tissue. These TCRs come from a person in their sixties or seventies with lung adenocarcinoma.

The gene calls are TRBV4-3 and TRBJ1-5, with D maybe TRBD1 (6 bases). Germline CDR1 is LGHNA and CDR2 is YSLEER. The V end was cut by 0 bases, the J end by 0 bases, with 18 bases between. The CDR3 length is 19 residues. Here the CDR3 reads CASSQDAVRGGDSNQPQHF. CDR3 coding DNA: TGCGCCAGCAGCCAAGATGCGGTCAGGGGAGGGGATAGCAATCAGCCCCAGCATTTT.

In this sample, this clone turned up a few times. The CDR3 here is CATSRLSGGDEQYF. In nucleotides, the CDR3 is TGTGCCACCAGCAGACTTAGCGGGGGTGACGAGCAGTACTTC. The chain combines TRBV15 with TRBJ2-7; 9 bases are shared with TRBD2. This CDR3 has 14 amino acids. V was clipped by 2 bases and J by 5 bases; unmatched bases: 4. CDR1 is LNHNV and CDR2 is YYDKDF in the germline V gene (reference sequence). Supplemented by reference TRBV15 and TRBJ2-7, the full variable domain reads DAMVIQNPRYQVTQFGKPVTLSCSQTLNHNVMYWYQQKSSQAPKLLFHYYDKDFNNEADTPDNFQSRRPNTSFCFLDIRSPGLGDTAMYLCATSRLSGGDEQYFGPGTRLTVT.

The rearrangement links TRBV28 to TRBJ1-6; TRBD1 matches 12 bases. V trimming: 5 bases; J trimming: 10 bases; junction bases outside the gene matches: 15. The CDR3 extends over 18 amino acids. CDR1 and CDR2 (germline): MDHEN, SYDVKM. The CDR3 sequence is CASSLSPGQGASRSPLHF. The CDR3 DNA sequence: TGTGCCAGCAGTCTCTCCCCGGGACAGGGGGCGTCGAGGTCACCCCTCCACTTT.

This clone was counted a few times. The V and J genes are TRBV6-6 and TRBJ1-5; D is undetermined. The CDR3 has 16 residues. Germline-derived CDR1 and CDR2 are MNHNY and SVGAGI (reference sequence). Trimming took 1 base from V and 4 from J, leaving 14 bases between them. For the CDR3, the DNA is TGTGCCAGCAGTTACTTCCCGACACCCCCTAATCAGCCCCAGCATTTT. The encoded protein is CASSYFPTPPNQPQHF.

This clone qualifies as large. This chain joins TRBV6-1 and TRBJ1-1; D possibly corresponds to TRBD1 (5 bases). The CDR3 is 15 residues long. Germline CDR1 and CDR2: MNHNS and SASEGT. V dropped 2 bases and J dropped 3 bases, with 13 bases sitting between them. The CDR3 spells CASSERGGGDTEAFF. CDR3 bases: TGTGCCAGCAGTGAAAGGGGCGGGGGGGACACTGAAGCTTTCTTT.

Here the CDR3 DNA reads TGCGCCAGCAGCCAAGAAGGGAGGGGCGGGGAGCTGTTTTTT. Amino acid sequence: CASSQEGRGGELFF. The chain joins TRBV4-1 to TRBJ2-2, with 7 bases that match TRBD2. The CDR3 is 14 amino acids. Germline-derived CDR1 and CDR2 are MGHRA and YSYEKL. Unmatched junction bases numbered 2, after V lost 0 bases and J lost 7 bases.

The chain carries TRBV11-2 and TRBJ1-2, with TRBD1 as a possible D gene (6 bases). The CDR3 has 13 amino acids. V lost 5 bases, J lost 14 bases, and 21 bases lay in between. The germline CDR1 and CDR2 sequences are SGHAT and FQNNGV. The CDR3 protein is CASSAGYRDLVTF. The CDR3 DNA is TGTGCCAGCAGCGCAGGGTACAGGGACCTAGTGACCTTC. The complete variable domain, with remaining parts taken from reference TRBV11-2 and TRBJ1-2, reads EAGVAQSPRYKIIEKRQSVAFWCNPISGHATLYWYQQILGQGPKLLIQFQNNGVVDDSQLPKDRFSAERLKGVDSTLKIQPAKLEDSAVYLCASSAGYRDLVTFGSGTRLTVV.

V usage is TRBV5-5 and J usage is TRBJ2-7; the match to TRBD1 covers 8 bases. The CDR3 is 15 amino acids. CDR1 SGHKS and CDR2 YYEKEE come from the germline V gene (reference sequence). Germline trimming cut 3 bases from V and 2 bases from J; bases unmatched to any gene: 7. The CDR3 DNA sequence: TGTGCCAGCAGCTGGGGGACAGGTCGTACCTACGAGCAGTACTTC. As protein: CASSWGTGRTYEQYF.

The V gene is TRBV5-5, the J gene TRBJ1-1, with D hard to call. Germline CDR1 reads SGHKS; CDR2 reads YYEKEE (reference sequence). V was clipped by 2 bases and J by 1 base, with 9 bases between them. This CDR3 is 14 amino acids long. The CDR3 protein is CASSFEGTNTEAFF. The CDR3 nucleotides read TGTGCCAGCAGCTTCGAGGGCACGAACACTGAAGCTTTCTTT.

V gene TRBV7-9 combines with J gene TRBJ1-1; unclear D gene. CDR3 length: 13 residues. Germline V gene sequence: CDR1 SEHNR, CDR2 FQNEAQ (reference sequence). V lost 1 base and J 10 bases, leaving 13 bases between the germline ends. CDR3 in amino acids: CASSLGFGQTAFF. CDR3 DNA: TGTGCCAGCAGCTTAGGATTTGGGCAGACAGCTTTCTTT.

This clone has more than one count but fewer than ten. This rearrangement joins TRBV13 to TRBJ1-1, with D unclear. The germline V gene encodes CDR1 PRHDT and CDR2 FYEKMQ (reference sequence). With 5 bases removed from V and 7 bases from J, the gap between germline ends came to 14 bases. This CDR3 is built from 13 residues. The CDR3 here is CASSLGSGIEAFF. CDR3 DNA sequence: TGTGCCAGCAGCCTGGGCAGTGGAATTGAAGCTTTCTTT.

The chain has TRBV6-1 and TRBJ2-6; the D is unclear. Trimming left V 11 bases short and J 5 bases short, with 7 bases between. Germline CDR1 MNHNS, CDR2 SASEGT. This CDR3 is 11 amino acids long. CDR3 protein: CAARRANVLTF. CDR3 sequence (DNA): TGTGCCGCACGGCGGGCCAACGTCCTGACTTTC.

This chain uses TRBV2 with TRBJ1-6; D is unclear. This CDR3 contains 13 residues. Germline-derived CDR1 and CDR2 are SNHLY and FYNNEI. V gave up 1 base and J gave up 7 bases, with 5 bases separating them. CDR3 nucleotides: TGTGCCAGCAGTGAAGAAGGGAATTCACCCCTCCACTTT. Residues: CASSEEGNSPLHF.

This clone appeared a single time. The chain links TRBV10-3 to TRBJ2-7, with D maybe TRBD2 (5 bases). CDR1 is ENHRY and CDR2 is SYGVKD in the germline V gene. V was pared by 3 bases and J by 6 bases, with 9 bases between. The CDR3 length is 12 residues. CDR3 protein: CAISEAGIEQYF. Written as DNA, the CDR3 is TGTGCCATCAGTGAAGCCGGGATCGAGCAGTACTTC.

This clone was observed a handful of times. The V gene is TRBV7-9, the J gene TRBJ1-2; D is uncertain. CDR1 and CDR2 from the germline V gene are SEHNR and FQNEAQ (reference sequence). There are 15 residues in the CDR3. V was pared by 4 bases and J by 4 bases, with 16 bases between. The CDR3 coding sequence is TGTGCCAGCAGCTCCTCCGACAATCTCCTCTATGGCTACACCTTC. Translating gives CASSSSDNLLYGYTF.